The rows below give T cell receptor beta chains drawn from one sample of a study of blood T cell repertoires in COVID-19. TCRdb's table, derived via immunoSEQ multiplex PCR, lists solely in-frame clones and lacks some. The data show about 260,000 clones, more than 75% seen once. The sample was peripheral blood. Receptors were obtained from a woman aged 40-49 years who had recovered from COVID-19. Both conserved end residues are part of each CDR3. The D gene is left open where the match is weak. Clone sizes are given selectively: once, few, many, or a class where the clone is expanded.

D: TRBD1
J: TRBJ1-2
V: TRBV27
size: -
DNA: TGTGCCAGCAGTCCCGTGACCGGGACAGGGGATGGCTACACCTTC
CDR3: CASSPVTGTGDGYTF

D: TRBD1
J: TRBJ2-5
V: TRBV7-2
size: -
DNA: TGTGCCAGCAGCTTCCCGACAGGGCCGGAGACCCAGTACTTC
CDR3: CASSFPTGPETQYF

D: TRBD1
J: TRBJ1-5
V: TRBV19
size: -
DNA: TGTGCCACCGGGACAGGGATCGGTCAGCCCCAGCATTTT
CDR3: CATGTGIGQPQHF

D: -
J: TRBJ1-1
V: TRBV9
size: -
DNA: TGTGCCAGCAGCGCACTACGTCGACAGTTGAACACTGAAGCTTTCTTT
CDR3: CASSALRRQLNTEAFF

D: TRBD1
J: TRBJ2-7
V: TRBV3-1/TRBV3-2
size: -
DNA: TGTGCCAGCAGCCCGACAGGGGTCCCCTCCTACGAGCAGTACTTC
CDR3: CASSPTGVPSYEQYF

D: -
J: TRBJ1-6
V: TRBV2
size: few
DNA: TGTGCCAGCAACCGGGTTTCCTATAATTCACCCCTCCACTTT
CDR3: CASNRVSYNSPLHF

D: -
J: TRBJ1-2
V: TRBV6-5
size: few
DNA: TGTGCCAGCAGTTACGGGGGGAACTATGGCTACACCTTC
CDR3: CASSYGGNYGYTF

D: -
J: TRBJ2-7
V: TRBV6-5
size: -
DNA: TGTGCCAGCAGTTCGCGAGAGAATTACGAGCAGTACTTC
CDR3: CASSSRENYEQYF

D: TRBD1
J: TRBJ1-2
V: TRBV9
size: -
DNA: TGTGCCAGCAGCGAGGCCCCGGGACAGTTTTTCACCTTC
CDR3: CASSEAPGQFFTF

D: -
J: TRBJ1-2
V: TRBV5-4
size: few
DNA: TGTGCCAGCAGCTTGAGGGCAGGGCCGATTAACTATGGCTACACCTTC
CDR3: CASSLRAGPINYGYTF

D: -
J: TRBJ1-2
V: TRBV6-5
size: once
DNA: TGTGCCAGCAGTTACTCGGGGGAGGCGGCCTATGGCTACACCTTC
CDR3: CASSYSGEAAYGYTF

D: -
J: TRBJ2-2
V: TRBV7-9
size: -
DNA: TGTGCCAGCAGCTTTCAGGGGCAAACGAACACCGGGGAGCTGTTTTTT
CDR3: CASSFQGQTNTGELFF

D: -
J: TRBJ2-5
V: TRBV7-2
size: -
DNA: TGTGCCAGCAGCGTTTTCCAGGGAGGCCAAGAGACCCAGTACTTC
CDR3: CASSVFQGGQETQYF

D: TRBD2
J: TRBJ2-3
V: TRBV5-4
size: -
DNA: TGTGCCAGCAGCTTAACACTGCGGTCGCGGGGGGCCGGAGATACGCAGTATTTT
CDR3: CASSLTLRSRGAGDTQYF

D: -
J: TRBJ1-5
V: TRBV13
size: -
DNA: TGTGCCAGCAGCTTAGGAGGGGGCAATCAGCCCCAGCATTTT
CDR3: CASSLGGGNQPQHF

D: -
J: TRBJ1-1
V: TRBV18
size: -
DNA: TGTGCCAGCTCACCAGTCCCGGGGACTGAAGCTTTCTTT
CDR3: CASSPVPGTEAFF

D: TRBD2
J: TRBJ2-3
V: TRBV5-1
size: -
DNA: TGCGCCAGCAGTTCCGGGACTAGCGGGCCCTGGGGGAGCACAGATACGCAGTATTTT
CDR3: CASSSGTSGPWGSTDTQYF

D: -
J: TRBJ2-7
V: TRBV28
size: -
DNA: TGTGCCAGCAGACTCCGGGGGGCTCAATACGAGCAGTACTTC
CDR3: CASRLRGAQYEQYF

D: TRBD1
J: TRBJ1-2
V: TRBV30
size: -
DNA: TGTGCCTGGCATAAGAATTGGGGGACAGTATTTTCCGGCTACACCTTC
CDR3: CAWHKNWGTVFSGYTF

D: -
J: TRBJ2-1
V: TRBV2
size: -
DNA: TGTGCCAGCAGTGTTACAGGGTCCTCCTACAATGAGCAGTTCTTC
CDR3: CASSVTGSSYNEQFF

D: -
J: TRBJ2-2
V: TRBV5-1
size: -
DNA: TGCGCCAGCTCGCTCAGACTTCCTAACACCGGGGAGCTGTTTTTT
CDR3: CASSLRLPNTGELFF

D: -
J: TRBJ2-1
V: TRBV11-3
size: -
DNA: TGTGCCAGCAGCTTGAGGACCTACAATGAGCAGTTCTTC
CDR3: CASSLRTYNEQFF

D: -
J: TRBJ1-1
V: TRBV7-8
size: -
DNA: TGTGCCAGCAGCCCACTTAACACTGAAGCTTTCTTT
CDR3: CASSPLNTEAFF

D: -
J: TRBJ1-2
V: TRBV14
size: -
DNA: TGTGCCAGCAGCCAAGGGGCAGGACTCCTCTATGGCTACACCTTC
CDR3: CASSQGAGLLYGYTF

D: -
J: TRBJ2-3
V: TRBV19
size: -
DNA: TGTGCCAGTAGTATTAGGGGACAAGATACGCAGTATTTT
CDR3: CASSIRGQDTQYF

D: TRBD2
J: TRBJ2-1
V: TRBV5-1
size: -
DNA: TGCGCCAGCAGCTGGGGACTAGCGTTTTACAATGAGCAGTTCTTC
CDR3: CASSWGLAFYNEQFF

D: TRBD1
J: TRBJ2-5
V: TRBV15
size: -
DNA: TGTGCCACCAGTCGGGGACAGGTCCAAGAGACCCAGTACTTC
CDR3: CATSRGQVQETQYF